This record covers a single T cell receptor beta chain. No antigen is known for it. The data stem from a study of post-analysis software for immune sequencing data. About the research overall: The cohort encompassed relapsing-remitting, secondary progressive and progressive-relapsing multiple sclerosis disease courses.

Germline V CDR1 and CDR2: DFQATT, SNEGSKA (reference sequence). V gave up 5 bases and J gave up 0 bases; unmatched junction bases: 7. There are 15 residues in the CDR3. cDNA libraries for TCR beta contained unique molecular identifiers. Out of about 1 to 11 million T cells, some 480,000 cDNA molecules were generated. TCRdb redid the calling of the PCR reads with MiXCR, one entry per CDR3 protein. The repertoire holds roughly 600,000 distinct CDR3 sequences, with about 40% as singletons. General study points: Strong co-clustering by F measure was evident for samples that had been prepared in the same batch. Controls showed lower frequencies than patients for 5 or 6 TRBV segments, and TRBV5-6, TRBV5-1 and TRBV20-1 were among these. Those with multiple sclerosis, the patient group, showed significantly lower normalized Chao1 diversity than controls.

The gene calls are TRBV20-1 and TRBJ2-1; 7 bases agree with TRBD1. What was sequenced was blood. This receptor was identified in a girl between 5 and 17 years old with multiple sclerosis. The CDR3 bases are TGCAGTGCTTCCCGGGGACAGAGCTCCTACAATGAGCAGTTCTTC. Translated: CSASRGQSSYNEQFF.